What follows describes a single TCR beta chain. This sample stems from a study of early T cells in non-severe SARS-CoV-2 infection. About the study: RNA in bulk from unsorted whole blood was sequenced, and chains were unpaired.

Each CDR3 protein is one row after TCRdb ran MiXCR on the 5' RACE reads. The repertoire holds under 70,000 distinct CDR3 sequences, with about 7.7% as singletons. The germline V gene encodes CDR1 ENHRY and CDR2 SYGVKD. Trimming took 3 bases from V and 0 from J, leaving 10 bases between them. The CDR3 sequence is 15 residues long. This receptor was identified in an adult who was a healthcare worker with PCR-confirmed SARS-CoV-2 infection or an uninfected control (not recorded which). V and J are TRBV10-3 and TRBJ2-3; D unclear. The specimen was whole blood, collected at baseline. CDR3 in DNA: TGTGCCATCAGTGATTTTACGGAGAGCACAGATACGCAGTATTTT. Translating gives CAISDFTESTDTQYF.